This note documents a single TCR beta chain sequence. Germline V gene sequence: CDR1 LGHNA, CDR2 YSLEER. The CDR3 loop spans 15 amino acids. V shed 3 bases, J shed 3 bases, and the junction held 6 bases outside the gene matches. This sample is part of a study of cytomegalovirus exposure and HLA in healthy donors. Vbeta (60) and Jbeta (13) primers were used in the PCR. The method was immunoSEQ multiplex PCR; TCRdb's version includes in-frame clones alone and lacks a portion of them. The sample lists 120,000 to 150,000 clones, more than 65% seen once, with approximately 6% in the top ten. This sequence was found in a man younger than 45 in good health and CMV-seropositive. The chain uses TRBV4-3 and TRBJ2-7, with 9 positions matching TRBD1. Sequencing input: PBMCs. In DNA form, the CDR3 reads TGCGCCAGCAGCCAGGCACCGGGACAGGGCTACGAGCAGTACTTC. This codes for CASSQAPGQGYEQYF.